This is a list of T cell receptor beta chains from one sample in a study of patients and donors after allogeneic stem cell transplantation. TCRdb redid the calling of the RT-PCR reads with MiXCR, one entry per CDR3 protein. The table lists 70,000 to 75,000 distinct CDR3 sequences, about 30% of them singletons. Sample: blood, either unsorted or a sorted T cell fraction (not recorded which). These receptor sequences come from a human donor who was either an allogeneic HSCT recipient or a stem cell or donor lymphocyte infusion donor (not recorded which). It is not recorded whose cells these are; they may come from a transplant donor. CDR3s include the opening cysteine and the closing phenylalanine or tryptophan. D genes are given only for firm matches. Expanded clones are given a class, and other clones once, few, many or no size at all.

clone size: .; V gene: TRBV6-5; D gene: TRBD2; J gene: TRBJ2-1; CDR3 DNA: TGTGCCAGCAGTTATGGCGGGAGGTTGGTGATTGAGCAGTTCTTC; CDR3 protein: CASSYGGRLVIEQFF
clone size: few; V gene: TRBV6-1; D gene: .; J gene: TRBJ1-5; CDR3 DNA: TGTGCCAGCAGAGTTGGTTTTAGCAATCAGCCCCAGCATTTT; CDR3 protein: CASRVGFSNQPQHF
clone size: .; V gene: TRBV7-9; D gene: .; J gene: TRBJ1-6; CDR3 DNA: TGTGCCAGCAGCTTAGGACAGGCTGGAAATTCACCCCTCCACTTT; CDR3 protein: CASSLGQAGNSPLHF
clone size: few; V gene: TRBV24-1; D gene: .; J gene: TRBJ2-5; CDR3 DNA: TGTGCCACCAGTGAACTGACAGGGACCCAGTACTTC; CDR3 protein: CATSELTGTQYF
clone size: .; V gene: TRBV7-9; D gene: TRBD1; J gene: TRBJ1-1; CDR3 DNA: TGTGCCAGCAGCTTAGAGGGGGCGAGGTACACTGAAGCTTTCTTT; CDR3 protein: CASSLEGARYTEAFF
clone size: .; V gene: TRBV10-3; D gene: .; J gene: TRBJ2-1; CDR3 DNA: TGTGCCATCAGTGAGTTTGGTCCTACGTGGTACAATGAGCAGTTCTTC; CDR3 protein: CAISEFGPTWYNEQFF
clone size: .; V gene: TRBV5-1; D gene: .; J gene: TRBJ2-3; CDR3 DNA: TGCGCCAGCAGCACCTCGGGTCCAGATACGCAGTATTTT; CDR3 protein: CASSTSGPDTQYF
clone size: .; V gene: TRBV6-6; D gene: .; J gene: TRBJ1-1; CDR3 DNA: TGTGCCAGCAGTTTTAAGGGGCCGGGCACTGAAGCTTTCTTT; CDR3 protein: CASSFKGPGTEAFF
clone size: many; V gene: TRBV6-5; D gene: .; J gene: TRBJ1-3; CDR3 DNA: TGTGCCAGCAGTTACGGGCATACAGAAGGAAACACCATATATTTT; CDR3 protein: CASSYGHTEGNTIYF
clone size: few; V gene: TRBV12-3/TRBV12-4; D gene: .; J gene: TRBJ1-1; CDR3 DNA: TGTGCCAGCAGTTTAGCGATGGGTTTGAACACTGAAGCTTTCTTT; CDR3 protein: CASSLAMGLNTEAFF
clone size: .; V gene: TRBV2; D gene: TRBD1; J gene: TRBJ2-2; CDR3 DNA: TGTGCCAGCAGCCAACAGGGGGCCGCGAACACCGGGGAGCTGTTTTTT; CDR3 protein: CASSQQGAANTGELFF
clone size: few; V gene: TRBV12-3/TRBV12-4; D gene: TRBD2; J gene: TRBJ2-3; CDR3 DNA: TGTGCCAGCAGTTGCCCGACTAGCGGGGGTTCGACAGATACGCAGTATTTT; CDR3 protein: CASSCPTSGGSTDTQYF